The 13 T cell receptor beta chains below all came from one sample that was sequenced in a study of a mutant IDH1 vaccine in newly diagnosed glioma. Repertoires were generated with immunoSEQ multiplex PCR, while TCRdb's copy carries only in-frame clones and drops some. The sample has more than 25,000 clones; around 79% are singletons. These TCRs are of unknown antigen specificity. Time point noted: week 35, safety follow-up. Vaccination comprised doses that each held 300 ug of mutant IDH1 20-mer peptide, plus topical imiquimod. The source was PBMCs, collected from a glioma patient whose treatment included an IDH1 peptide vaccine. Receptors originate from a woman in her 30s with glioma. Some clones in this sample may be carry-over from other donors' samples.

The genes are TRBV6-1 and TRBJ1-1; 8 nucleotides align to TRBD1. V lost 3 bases to trimming and J lost 5 bases; unmatched junction nucleotides: 8. The germline CDR1 and CDR2 sequences are MNHNS and SASEGT. CDR3 length: 15 amino acids. CDR3 coding DNA: TGTGCCAGCAGTGATCCCTGGACAGGGAAGACTGAAGCTTTCTTT. This sequence encodes CASSDPWTGKTEAFF.

The J gene is TRBJ2-7, the V gene TRBV5-6, with D possibly TRBD2 on 7 matching bases. The germline CDR1 and CDR2 sequences are SGHDT and YYEEEE. V lost 3 bases to trimming and J lost 2 bases, with 18 bases between them. This CDR3 region has 16 residues. CDR3 sequence (DNA): TGTGCCAGCAGCTCGCAGGGGCTAGCGGCTACCTACGAGCAGTACTTC. As protein: CASSSQGLAATYEQYF.

V gene TRBV25-1 combines with J gene TRBJ1-3, with D unresolved. This CDR3 has 11 residues. Germline CDR1 and CDR2: MGHDK and SYGVNS. Deletions cut 4 bases from V and 4 bases from J, with 2 bases between. CDR3 in amino acids: CASSGGNTIYF. CDR3 nucleotides: TGTGCCAGCAGTGGGGGAAACACCATATATTTT.

This clone has only a few counts. J is TRBJ1-1 and V is TRBV18, with D uncertain. V lost 3 bases and J 3 bases, leaving 11 bases between the germline ends. CDR1 KGHSH and CDR2 LQKENI come from the germline V gene. The CDR3 is 14 residues long. This CDR3 is CASSPADGDTEAFF. CDR3 bases: TGTGCCAGCTCACCCGCGGACGGCGACACTGAAGCTTTCTTT.

The chain links TRBV6-1 to TRBJ2-5, with D possibly TRBD1 on 5 matching bases. Germline V gene data show CDR1 as MNHNS and CDR2 as SASEGT. Trimming removed 4 bases from V and 5 bases from J, with 14 bases in between. The CDR3 sequence is 14 residues long. CDR3 loop: CASSVLGRRETQYF. The CDR3 bases are TGTGCCAGCAGTGTGTTGGGGCGCCGGGAGACCCAGTACTTC.

J is TRBJ1-5 and V is TRBV7-8; 7 nucleotides match TRBD1. Germline CDR1 SGHVS, CDR2 FQNEAQ. The CDR3 is made up of 14 amino acids. The V gene end was trimmed by 1 base and the J gene end by 7 bases; junction bases not matched to a gene: 4. CDR3 sequence: CASSLGRGGQPQHF. The CDR3 DNA reads TGTGCCAGCAGCTTAGGCCGAGGGGGCCAGCCCCAGCATTTT.

The chain employs TRBV4-1 and TRBJ1-1; unclear D gene. The ends were cut back, 1 base at V and 0 bases at J, with 21 bases in the middle. The CDR3 runs 19 residues. Germline-derived CDR1 and CDR2 are MGHRA and YSYEKL. In DNA, the CDR3 is TGCGCCAGCAGCCAAGCGACGCTGCGGGCCCACCCCTTGAACACTGAAGCTTTCTTT. Protein sequence: CASSQATLRAHPLNTEAFF.

V is TRBV2 and J is TRBJ2-7; D might be TRBD2 (5 bases). Trimming cost V 8 bases and J 0 bases, with 17 bases left between them. This CDR3 has 15 amino acids. Per the germline V gene, CDR1 is SNHLY and CDR2 is FYNNEI. The DNA for the CDR3 is TGTGCCAGCCAGACCTTGGAGCGGAGCTCCTACGAGCAGTACTTC. This gives the protein CASQTLERSSYEQYF.

The chain has TRBV9 and TRBJ2-3, with TRBD2 matching over 10 bases. V trimming: 3 bases; J trimming: 2 bases; junction bases outside the gene matches: 9. The CDR3 consists of 17 residues. The germline V gene has CDR1 SGDLS and CDR2 YYNGEE. Written as DNA, the CDR3 is TGTGCCAGCAGCGCGGAGGGACTAGCGAGAAACACAGATACGCAGTATTTT. Protein: CASSAEGLARNTDTQYF.

The rearrangement joins TRBV30 to TRBJ2-1; TRBD2 matches 8 bases. The V gene's germline CDR1 is GTSNPN and CDR2 SVGIG (reference sequence). This CDR3 contains 15 residues. J lost 9 bases, V lost 4 bases, and 14 bases had no gene match. As DNA, the CDR3 is TGTGCCTGGACGGGTCGGCGGGAGGAACCACCTGAGCAGTTCTTC. This encodes CAWTGRREEPPEQFF. The full variable domain, completed using reference TRBV30 and TRBJ2-1, is SQTIHQWPATLVQPVGSPLSLECTVEGTSNPNLYWYRQAAGRGLQLLFYSVGIGQISSEVPQNLSASRPQDRQFILSSKKLLLSDSGFYLCAWTGRREEPPEQFFGPGTRLTVL.

The chain joins TRBV4-2 to TRBJ1-2, with a weak D call TRBD1 (6 bases). Trimming pared 3 bases from V and 5 bases from J, leaving 16 bases between. The CDR3 extends over 15 amino acids. The V gene's germline CDR1 is LGHNA and CDR2 YNFKEQ. The CDR3 sequence is CASSQGTGTGYGYTF. The CDR3 DNA is TGTGCCAGCAGCCAGGGAACAGGGACCGGGTATGGCTACACCTTC.

V usage is TRBV19 and J usage is TRBJ1-5; 9 positions agree with TRBD1. The CDR3 is 18 residues long. Per the germline V gene, CDR1 is LNHDA and CDR2 is SQIVND (reference sequence). V lost 5 bases to trimming and J lost 0 bases; unmatched junction nucleotides: 11. The CDR3 sequence: CASSFLRDRDYSNQPQHF. CDR3 nucleotides: TGTGCCAGTAGTTTCCTCCGGGACAGGGATTATAGCAATCAGCCCCAGCATTTT.

This rearrangement joins TRBV13 to TRBJ2-7, with 11 bases lining up with TRBD2. The germline CDR1 and CDR2 sequences are PRHDT and FYEKMQ (reference sequence). The J segment lost 3 bases and the V segment lost 2 bases, leaving 6 bases of the junction unmatched. The CDR3 totals 16 residues. CDR3 in DNA: TGTGCCAGCAGCTTAAGAACTAGCGGGAGATACTACGAGCAGTACTTC. The encoded protein is CASSLRTSGRYYEQYF.